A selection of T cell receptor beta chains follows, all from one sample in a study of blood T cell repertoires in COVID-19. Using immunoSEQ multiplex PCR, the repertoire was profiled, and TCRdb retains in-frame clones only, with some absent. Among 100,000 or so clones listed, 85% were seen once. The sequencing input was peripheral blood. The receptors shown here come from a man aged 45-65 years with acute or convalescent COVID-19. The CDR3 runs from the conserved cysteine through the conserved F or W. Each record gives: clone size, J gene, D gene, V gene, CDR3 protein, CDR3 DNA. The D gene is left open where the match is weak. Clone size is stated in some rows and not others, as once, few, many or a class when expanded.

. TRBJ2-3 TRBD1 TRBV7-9 CASSTRGNTDTQYF TGTGCCAGCAGCACCAGGGGGAACACAGATACGCAGTATTTT
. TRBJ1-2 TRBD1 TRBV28 CASSYPGQGVGYTF TGTGCCAGCAGTTACCCGGGACAGGGGGTCGGCTACACCTTC
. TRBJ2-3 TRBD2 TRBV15 CATRGTTPSTDTQYF TGTGCCACCAGGGGGACTACCCCGTCCACAGATACGCAGTATTTT
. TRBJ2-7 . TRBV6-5 CASGRGLSYEQYF TGTGCCAGCGGTCGGGGACTTAGCTACGAGCAGTACTTC
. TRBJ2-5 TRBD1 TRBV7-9 CASSMDRGLFETQYF TGTGCCAGCAGCATGGACAGGGGGCTCTTCGAGACCCAGTACTTC
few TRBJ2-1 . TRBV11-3 CASSLRLVAFLDEQFF TGTGCCAGCAGTCTTCGACTAGTCGCTTTTTTGGATGAGCAGTTCTTC
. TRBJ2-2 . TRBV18 CASSPRGANTGELFF TGTGCCAGCTCACCACGGGGAGCGAACACCGGGGAGCTGTTTTTT
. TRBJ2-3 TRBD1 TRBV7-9 CASSLGTGEGADTQYF TGTGCCAGCAGCTTAGGGACAGGGGAAGGGGCAGATACGCAGTATTTT
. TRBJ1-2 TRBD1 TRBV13 CASSQDRVYGYTF TGTGCCAGCAGCCAAGACAGGGTGTATGGCTACACCTTC
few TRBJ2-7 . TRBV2 CASSDNYEQYF TGTGCCAGCAGTGACAACTACGAGCAGTACTTC
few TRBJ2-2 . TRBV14 CASSHSQGHANTGELFF TGTGCCAGCAGCCATTCACAGGGACACGCGAACACCGGGGAGCTGTTTTTT
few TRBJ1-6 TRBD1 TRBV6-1 CASSEPSTGESPLHF TGTGCCAGCAGTGAACCGAGTACAGGGGAGTCACCCCTCCACTTT
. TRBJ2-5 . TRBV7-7 CASSHTWAQQETQYF TGTGCTAGCAGCCATACATGGGCGCAGCAAGAGACCCAGTACTTC
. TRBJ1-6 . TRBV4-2 CASSQEAMDYSPLHF TGTGCCAGCAGCCAAGAGGCCATGGACTATTCACCCCTCCACTTT
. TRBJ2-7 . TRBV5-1 CASSGGTPAYEQYF TGCGCCAGCAGCGGCGGGACGCCAGCCTACGAGCAGTACTTC
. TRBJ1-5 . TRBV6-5 CASSPRDNSNQPQHF TGTGCCAGCAGTCCACGGGACAATTCAAATCAGCCCCAGCATTTT
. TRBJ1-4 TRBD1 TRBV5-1 CASSLGTGGTNEKLFF TGCGCCAGCAGCCTGGGGACAGGGGGAACTAATGAAAAACTGTTTTTT
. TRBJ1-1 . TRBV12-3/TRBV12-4 CASSAGISPEAFF TGTGCCAGCAGTGCAGGGATTTCCCCTGAAGCTTTCTTT
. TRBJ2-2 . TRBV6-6 CASSYDPRGNTGELFF TGTGCCAGCAGTTACGATCCTCGCGGCAACACCGGGGAGCTGTTTTTT
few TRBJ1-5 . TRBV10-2 CASAEVSNQPQHF TGCGCCAGCGCCGAGGTGAGCAATCAGCCCCAGCATTTT
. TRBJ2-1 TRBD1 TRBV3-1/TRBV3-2 CASSPTRGLLGNEQFF TGTGCCAGCAGCCCAACGAGGGGGCTACTTGGAAATGAGCAGTTCTTC
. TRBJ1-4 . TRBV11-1 CASGLGVLNEKLFF TGTGCCAGCGGACTTGGGGTTCTCAATGAAAAACTGTTTTTT
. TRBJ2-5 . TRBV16 CASSPGNRQYF TGTGCCAGCAGCCCCGGGAACCGTCAGTACTTC
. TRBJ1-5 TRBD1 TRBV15 CATSRATYRGPISNQPQHF TGTGCCACCAGCAGAGCTACTTACAGGGGCCCCATTAGCAATCAGCCCCAGCATTTT
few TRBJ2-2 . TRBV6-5 CASRRDPNTGELFF TGTGCCAGCAGGCGGGACCCGAACACCGGGGAGCTGTTTTTT
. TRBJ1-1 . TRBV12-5 CASGLHSNAEAFF TGTGCTAGTGGCCTGCACAGTAACGCTGAAGCTTTCTTT
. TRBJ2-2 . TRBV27 CASSPQESPGELFF TGTGCCAGCAGTCCCCAAGAGTCTCCCGGGGAGCTGTTTTTT
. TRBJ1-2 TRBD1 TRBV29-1 CSVGRGLSYGYTF TGCAGCGTTGGCAGGGGGCTCAGCTATGGCTACACCTTC
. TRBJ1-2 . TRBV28 CASSLGAWHGYTF TGTGCCAGCAGTTTAGGGGCTTGGCACGGCTACACCTTC
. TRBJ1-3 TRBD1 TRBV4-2 CASSEGQGLSGNTIYF TGTGCCAGCAGCGAAGGACAGGGCTTGTCGGGAAACACCATATATTTT
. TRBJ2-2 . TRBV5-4 CASSPSQINTGELFF TGTGCCAGCAGCCCTTCCCAGATTAACACCGGGGAGCTGTTTTTT
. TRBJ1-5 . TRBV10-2 CASSESKWGVGNQPQHF TGCGCCAGCAGTGAGTCGAAATGGGGGGTAGGGAATCAGCCCCAGCATTTT
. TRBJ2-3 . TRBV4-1 CASSLKSTPGRQETQYF TGCGCCAGCAGCTTAAAAAGTACTCCTGGGCGTCAGGAAACGCAGTATTTT
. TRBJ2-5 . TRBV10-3 CAIGGGTKETQYF TGTGCCATCGGGGGCGGGACTAAAGAGACCCAGTACTTC
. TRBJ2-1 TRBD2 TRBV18 CASSQPGLAGGLTMEQFF TGTGCCAGCTCACAACCGGGACTAGCGGGAGGCCTGACGATGGAGCAGTTCTTC
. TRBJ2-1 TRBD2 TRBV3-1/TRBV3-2 CASSQGGRAFVDEQFF TGTGCCAGCAGCCAAGGCGGGAGGGCATTTGTGGATGAGCAGTTCTTC
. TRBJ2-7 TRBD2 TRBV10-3 CAISEPGTIRSYEQYF TGTGCCATCAGTGAGCCTGGGACTATTCGCTCCTACGAGCAGTACTTC
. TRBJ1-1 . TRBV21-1 CASSLRGTEAFF TGTGCCAGCAGCTTAAGGGGCACTGAAGCTTTCTTT
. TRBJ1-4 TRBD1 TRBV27 CASSLSWDGTGYNEKLFF TGTGCCAGCAGTTTGTCATGGGATGGGACAGGATATAATGAAAAACTGTTTTTT
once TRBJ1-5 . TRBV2 CASSVERSNQPQHF TGTGCCAGCAGCGTTGAGAGGAGCAATCAGCCCCAGCATTTT
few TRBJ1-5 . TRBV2 CASSGLYNQPQHF TGTGCCAGCAGTGGTCTGTACAATCAGCCCCAGCATTTT